The 10 T cell receptor beta chains given below trace back to one sample, sequenced in a study of CD8 T cells in ankylosing spondylitis. In TCRdb, the 5' RACE reads were re-called with MiXCR into one record per CDR3 protein. Of hundreds of thousands of distinct CDR3 sequences listed, roughly 18% are singletons. Study-level findings and limits: Ankylosing spondylitis blood appeared to be characterized by a TCR beta motif of eight highly homologous variants.

These TCRs' antigens remain unknown. The sample taken for sequencing was blood, either unsorted or a sorted T cell fraction (not recorded which). These receptors came from a male donor with ankylosing spondylitis.

In DNA form, the CDR3 reads TGTGCCACCAGTTTAACAGTGAACACCGGGGAGCTGTTTTTT. It translates to CATSLTVNTGELFF. The J gene is TRBJ2-2, the V gene TRBV24-1; D gene ambiguous. The CDR3 sequence is 14 residues long. In germline, CDR1 is KGHDR, CDR2 SFDVKD. Trimming took 6 bases from V and 1 from J, leaving 8 bases between them.

In this sample, this clonotype turned up many times. The chain couples TRBV7-9 to TRBJ2-1, with D perhaps TRBD1 or TRBD2 (6 bases each). Trimming pared 9 bases from V and 0 bases from J, leaving 27 bases between. Germline V gene data show CDR1 as SEHNR and CDR2 as FQNEAQ (reference sequence). The CDR3 extends over 19 amino acids. The CDR3, as DNA: TGTGCCAGTCTACAGGGCGGAGGAGGGGGAGCGCACTCCTACAATGAGCAGTTCTTC. This sequence encodes CASLQGGGGGAHSYNEQFF.

The chain links TRBV6-5 to TRBJ1-2; no clear D. The V gene's germline CDR1 is MNHEY and CDR2 SVGAGI. This CDR3 has 14 residues. Trimming left V 2 bases short and J 8 bases short, with 15 bases between. CDR3 sequence reads: CASSYGNSPKGYTF. The CDR3 nucleotides read TGTGCCAGCAGTTACGGGAACAGCCCGAAGGGCTACACCTTC.

The J gene is TRBJ2-1, the V gene TRBV20-1, with D hard to call. Germline loops: CDR1 DFQATT, CDR2 SNEGSKA (reference sequence). The CDR3 spans 15 residues. V was pared by 1 base and J by 3 bases, with 13 bases between. In DNA form, the CDR3 reads TGCAGTGCTAGAGCAACGGGCGGCCTCTACAATGAGCAGTTCTTC. Protein: CSARATGGLYNEQFF.

The sample holds a few counts of this clonotype. The V call is TRBV18, the J call TRBJ2-3; the D is unclear. V dropped 6 bases and J dropped 5 bases, with 6 bases sitting between them. Looked up from germline, CDR1 is KGHSH and CDR2 is LQKENI. The CDR3 loop spans 11 amino acids. In DNA form, the CDR3 reads TGTGCCAGCTCCGCGTTAGATACGCAGTATTTT. Translating it yields CASSALDTQYF.

In its sample, this clonotype was seen many times. The chain is built from TRBV12-3 or TRBV12-4 and TRBJ2-2; D not certain. There are 12 residues in the CDR3. Trimming left V 6 bases short and J 2 bases short, with 4 bases between. The CDR3 here is CASSRNTGELFF. Here the CDR3 DNA reads TGTGCCAGCAGCCGAAACACCGGGGAGCTGTTTTTT.

The chain couples TRBV25-1 to TRBJ2-7; 7 nucleotides agree with TRBD2. The ends lost 3 bases at V and 2 bases at J; junction bases unmatched: 7. Germline assignment: CDR1 MGHDK and CDR2 SYGVNS. This CDR3 spans 15 amino acids. The CDR3 spells CASSDPGTTTYEQYF. As DNA, the CDR3 is TGTGCCAGCAGTGACCCAGGGACTACCACCTACGAGCAGTACTTC.

The J gene is TRBJ2-7, the V gene TRBV12-3 or TRBV12-4; TRBD1 agrees at 7 bases. The CDR3 sequence is 14 residues long. V shed 5 bases, J shed 6 bases, and the junction held 10 bases outside the gene matches. The CDR3 region is CASSKRTGNSEQYF. DNA for the CDR3: TGTGCCAGCAGTAAAAGGACAGGCAATTCCGAGCAGTACTTC.

This clonotype was observed a handful of times. This chain connects TRBV30 to TRBJ1-2; 8 bases match TRBD1. The germline V gene encodes CDR1 GTSNPN and CDR2 SVGIG (reference sequence). The CDR3 is 14 amino acids. V shed 0 bases and J 4 bases; nucleotides not matched to a gene: 4. The CDR3 coding sequence is TGTGCCTGGAGTGTAAACAGGGGGAGCTATGGCTACACCTTC. The encoded protein is CAWSVNRGSYGYTF. Full variable domain (rest looked up from reference TRBV30 and TRBJ1-2): SQTIHQWPATLVQPVGSPLSLECTVEGTSNPNLYWYRQAAGRGLQLLFYSVGIGQISSEVPQNLSASRPQDRQFILSSKKLLLSDSGFYLCAWSVNRGSYGYTFGSGTRLTVV.

There are many counts of this clonotype. This chain links TRBV29-1 with TRBJ2-4; D is possibly TRBD1 (7 bases). The CDR3 covers 12 residues. The V gene lost 2 bases and the J gene lost 15 bases, with 17 bases spanning the gap. Germline CDR1 is SQVTM and CDR2 is ANQGSEA. The CDR3 region is CSVERGGGGRYF. DNA for the CDR3: TGCAGCGTTGAAAGGGGCGGAGGGGGCAGGTACTTC. Full variable domain (remainder filled in from reference TRBV29-1 and TRBJ2-4): SAVISQKPSRDICQRGTSLTIQCQVDSQVTMMFWYRQQPGQSLTLIATANQGSEATYESGFVIDKFPISRPNLTFSTLTVSNMSPEDSSIYLCSVERGGGGRYFGAGTRLSVL.